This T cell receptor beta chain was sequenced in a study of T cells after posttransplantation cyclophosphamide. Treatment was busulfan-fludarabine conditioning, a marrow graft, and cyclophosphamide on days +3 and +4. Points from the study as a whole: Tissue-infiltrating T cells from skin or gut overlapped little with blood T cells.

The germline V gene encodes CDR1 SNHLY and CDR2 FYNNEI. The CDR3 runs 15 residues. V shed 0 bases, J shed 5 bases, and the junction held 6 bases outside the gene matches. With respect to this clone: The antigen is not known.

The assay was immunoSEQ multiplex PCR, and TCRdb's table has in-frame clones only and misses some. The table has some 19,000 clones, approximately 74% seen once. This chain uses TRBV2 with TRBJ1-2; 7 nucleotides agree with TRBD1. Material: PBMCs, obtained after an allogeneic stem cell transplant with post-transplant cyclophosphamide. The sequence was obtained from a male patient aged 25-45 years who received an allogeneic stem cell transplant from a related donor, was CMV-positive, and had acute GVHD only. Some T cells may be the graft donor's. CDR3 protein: CASSEAETGYYGYTF. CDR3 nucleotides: TGTGCCAGCAGTGAAGCAGAGACAGGGTATTATGGCTACACCTTC.